The entry below describes one T cell receptor (beta chain). The CDR3 is made up of 14 amino acids. Germline V gene data show CDR1 as SGHTA and CDR2 as FQGNSA. The V gene lost 2 bases and the J gene lost 4 bases, with 9 bases spanning the gap. Second-dose intervals near 4 or 12 weeks were combined. The table came from immunoSEQ multiplex PCR; TCRdb's copy has only in-frame clones and leaves some out. This table holds 95,000 to 150,000 clones, about 92% found once. The data are from a study of T cell responses to AZD1222 COVID-19 vaccine. The rearrangement joins TRBV7-2 to TRBJ2-1; D gene ambiguous. This clonotype originated in an adult who received the AZD1222 COVID-19 vaccine. The specimen was peripheral blood, collected 28 days after the second AZD1222 dose. The CDR3 nucleotides are TGTGCCAGCAGCTTAAATCTAGGGTACAATGAGCAGTTCTTC. It translates to CASSLNLGYNEQFF.